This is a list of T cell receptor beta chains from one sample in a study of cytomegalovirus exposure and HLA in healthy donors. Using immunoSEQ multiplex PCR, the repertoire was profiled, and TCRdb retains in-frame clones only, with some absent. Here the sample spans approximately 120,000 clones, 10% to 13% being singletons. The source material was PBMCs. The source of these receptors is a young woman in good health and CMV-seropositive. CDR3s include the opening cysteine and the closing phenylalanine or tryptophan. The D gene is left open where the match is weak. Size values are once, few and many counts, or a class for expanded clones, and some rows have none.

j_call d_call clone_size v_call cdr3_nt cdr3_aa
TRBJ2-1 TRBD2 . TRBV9 TGTGCCAGCAGCGCCTCCGGGACTAGCGGGTACAATGAGCAGTTCTTC CASSASGTSGYNEQFF
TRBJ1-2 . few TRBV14 TGTGCCAGCAGCCAAGAGGCCGCATCTACAGGCCAGGAGGGCTATGGCTACACCTTC CASSQEAASTGQEGYGYTF
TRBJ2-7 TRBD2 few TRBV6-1 TGTGCCAGCAGTGTAAGTAGCGGGATTACCTACGAGCAGTACTTC CASSVSSGITYEQYF
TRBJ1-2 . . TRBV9 TGTGCCAGCAGCCCCCAGACAGCAACTAACTATGGCTACACCTTC CASSPQTATNYGYTF
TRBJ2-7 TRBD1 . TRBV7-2 TGTGCCAGCAGCCCGGGACAGGGGTGGTACGAGCAGTACTTC CASSPGQGWYEQYF
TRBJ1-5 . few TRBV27 TGTGCCAGCAGTTTACAGGGGAATCAGCCCCAGCATTTT CASSLQGNQPQHF
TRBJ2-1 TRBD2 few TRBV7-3 TGTGCCAGCAGCCGGCAACTAGCGGGAGATTCGGGTGAGCAGTTCTTC CASSRQLAGDSGEQFF
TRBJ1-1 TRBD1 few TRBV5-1 TGCGCCAGCAGCGGGACAGCGAACACTGAAGCTTTCTTT CASSGTANTEAFF
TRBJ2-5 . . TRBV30 TGTGCCTGGGCAGGTGGGGAGACCCAGTACTTC CAWAGGETQYF
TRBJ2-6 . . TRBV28 TGTGCCAGCAGCTCCCTTAGCTCTGGGGCCAACGTCCTGACTTTC CASSSLSSGANVLTF
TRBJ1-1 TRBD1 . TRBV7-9 TGTGCCAGCAGCCCCGGGGACCAGGGGGACACTGAAGCTTTCTTT CASSPGDQGDTEAFF
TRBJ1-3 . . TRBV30 TGTGCCTGGAGTGTTGGGCAGGGAAACACCATATATTTT CAWSVGQGNTIYF
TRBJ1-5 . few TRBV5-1 TGCGCCAGCAGCTTGGGAGGATCGGAGAGGCAGCCCCAGCATTTT CASSLGGSERQPQHF
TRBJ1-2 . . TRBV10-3 TGTGCCATCAGTGGACCCAGCGACTATGGCTACACCTTC CAISGPSDYGYTF
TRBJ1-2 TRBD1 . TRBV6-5 TGTGCCAGCAGTTATTCTGGACAGGGGGGAAAGGGCTACACCTTC CASSYSGQGGKGYTF
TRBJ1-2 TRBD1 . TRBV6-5 TGTGCCAGCAAAAGGGGACAGCTCTATGGCTACACCTTC CASKRGQLYGYTF
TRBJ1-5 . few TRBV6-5 TGTGCCAGCAGATACGGGCCAGATCAGCCCCAGCATTTT CASRYGPDQPQHF
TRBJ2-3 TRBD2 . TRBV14 TGTGCCAGCAGCCAAGTGTTGTCAGCGGGAAGGGGTACGCAGTATTTT CASSQVLSAGRGTQYF
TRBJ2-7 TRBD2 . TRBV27 TGTGCCAGCAAATTAGCGGGAATGTACGAGCAGTACTTC CASKLAGMYEQYF
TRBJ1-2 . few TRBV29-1 TGCAGCTCTGTTGTAGGGGCCTATGGCTACACCTTC CSSVVGAYGYTF
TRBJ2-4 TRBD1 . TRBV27 TGTGCCAGCAGCACGGACAGGGAAAACATTCAGTGCTTC CASSTDRENIQCF
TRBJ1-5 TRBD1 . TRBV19 TGTGCCAGTAGACTGGGACAGGGCCTCTATCAGCCCCAGCATTTT CASRLGQGLYQPQHF
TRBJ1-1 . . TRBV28 TGTGCCAGCAGTCCCCCCCCGGGAAACACTGAAGCTTTCTTT CASSPPPGNTEAFF
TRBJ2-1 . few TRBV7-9 TGTGCCAGCAGCCGGGGGGCCAATGAGCAGTTCTTC CASSRGANEQFF
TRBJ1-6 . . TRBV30 TGTGCCTGGAGTGGAACAGGAAGATCACCCCTCCACTTT CAWSGTGRSPLHF
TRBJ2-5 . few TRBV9 TGTGCCAGCAGCGTAGATGCGGGAAAAGAGACCCAGTACTTC CASSVDAGKETQYF
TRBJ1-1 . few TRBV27 TGTGCCAGCAGCCAAATCCCCAGGATTGATGAAGCTTTCTTT CASSQIPRIDEAFF
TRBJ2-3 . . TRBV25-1 TGTGCCAGCAGTGACCAACTTGTTACGCAGTATTTT CASSDQLVTQYF
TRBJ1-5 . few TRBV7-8 TGTGCCAGCAGCTTTCGACAGCTAACTAATCAGCCCCAGCATTTT CASSFRQLTNQPQHF
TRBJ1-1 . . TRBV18 TGTGCCAGCTCACCTTCGGGCGGGGAAGCTTTCTTT CASSPSGGEAFF
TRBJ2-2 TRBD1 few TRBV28 TGTGCCAGCAGTTCAACCCTCGGACAGGGGAGGGAGCTGTTTTTT CASSSTLGQGRELFF
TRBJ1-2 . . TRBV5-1 TGCGCCAGCAGCTCCCGGACAGATTCTAACTATGGCTACACCTTC CASSSRTDSNYGYTF
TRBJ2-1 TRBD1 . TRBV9 TGTGCCAGCAGCGTACGAGACAGGGTGGGGAATGAGCAGTTCTTC CASSVRDRVGNEQFF
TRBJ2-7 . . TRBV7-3 TGTGCCAGCAGCTTAGGCCAGGGGAACTACGAGCAGTACTTC CASSLGQGNYEQYF
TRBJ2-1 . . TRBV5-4 TGTGCCAGCAGCTTGAGTGACTCCGGAATTAACGAGCAGTTCTTC CASSLSDSGINEQFF
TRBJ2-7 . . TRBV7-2 TGTGCCAGCAGCCACAGGCCCGCTAGCGCCAACTACGAGCAGTACTTC CASSHRPASANYEQYF
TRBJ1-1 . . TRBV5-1 TGCGCCAGCAGCTTGGTTGGCCAAGGGGGTGAAGCTTTCTTT CASSLVGQGGEAFF
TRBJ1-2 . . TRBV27 TGTGCCAGCAGTTCAGGGTTAATCTATGGCTACACCTTC CASSSGLIYGYTF
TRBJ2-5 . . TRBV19 TGTGCCAGTAGTAGCAGTCAAGAGACCCAGTACTTC CASSSSQETQYF
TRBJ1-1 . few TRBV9 TGTGCCAGCAGCGTAGATCCAGGGTTAAATACTGAAGCTTTCTTT CASSVDPGLNTEAFF
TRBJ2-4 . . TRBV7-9 TGTGCCAGCAGCCCCACCGACAGCCTCGAAAACATTCAGTACTTC CASSPTDSLENIQYF
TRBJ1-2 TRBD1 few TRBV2 TGTGCCAGCAAATGGGATGACAGGGATGGCTACACCTTC CASKWDDRDGYTF
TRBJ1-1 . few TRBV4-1 TGCGCCAGCAGCCAACCCCGACAGGCGAGGACCACTGAAGCTTTCTTT CASSQPRQARTTEAFF
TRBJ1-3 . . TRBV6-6 TGTGCCAGCACCCACGACAGCTCTGGAAACACCATATATTTT CASTHDSSGNTIYF
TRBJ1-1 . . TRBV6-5 TGTGCCACTGCCTTCCGCGGTGAAGCTTTCTTT CATAFRGEAFF
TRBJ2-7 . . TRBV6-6 TGTGCCAGCAGTTACTCGGCTGAACTAGCCGGCGAGCAGTACTTC CASSYSAELAGEQYF
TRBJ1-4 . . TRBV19 TGTGCCAGTAGTAACCAGGGTGGATCTAATGAAAAACTGTTTTTT CASSNQGGSNEKLFF
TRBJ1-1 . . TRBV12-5 TGTGCTAGTGGTTTGGTACCTCCGGGGGGCAGGACTGAAGCTTTCTTT CASGLVPPGGRTEAFF
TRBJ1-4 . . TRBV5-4 TGTGCCAGCAGCTTGGGGGGGGGCTCGAGTGAAAAACTGTTTTTT CASSLGGGSSEKLFF
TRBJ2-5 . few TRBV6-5 TGTGCCAGCAGTTACTCGATGGGAGGAGAGACCCAGTACTTC CASSYSMGGETQYF
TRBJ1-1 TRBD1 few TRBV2 TGTGCGGGCGGCAGGGGGGATGAAGCTTTCTTT CAGGRGDEAFF
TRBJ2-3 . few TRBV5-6 TGTGCCAGCAGCTTGGCCGTCAGCACAGATACGCAGTATTTT CASSLAVSTDTQYF
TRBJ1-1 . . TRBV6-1 TGTGCCAGCAGCGGCGGCTGGACTGAAGCTTTCTTT CASSGGWTEAFF
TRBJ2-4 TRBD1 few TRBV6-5 TGTGCCAGCAGGGGACAGTCCGGAGTATCCATTCAGTACTTC CASRGQSGVSIQYF
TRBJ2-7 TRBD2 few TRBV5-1 TGCGCCAGCAGCGAGGGACTAGCGGGAGCCTACGAGCAGTACTTC CASSEGLAGAYEQYF
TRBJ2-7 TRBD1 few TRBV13 TGTGCCAGCAGCCGAGTGACAGGGGGCTTGGGACTGGTCGAGCAGTACTTC CASSRVTGGLGLVEQYF
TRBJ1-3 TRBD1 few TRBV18 TGTGCCAGCTCACGGATTTCGACCGGGACAGGGGGCGCGAACACCATATATTTT CASSRISTGTGGANTIYF
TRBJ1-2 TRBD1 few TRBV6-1 TGTGCCAGCAGCCAAGACAGGGGTAACTATGGCTACACCTTC CASSQDRGNYGYTF
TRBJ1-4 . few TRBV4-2 TGTGCCAGCAGCCCCAGGCCGTTCCTGACGACCCTAAATGAAAAACTGTTTTTT CASSPRPFLTTLNEKLFF